The T cell receptor beta chain under discussion was sequenced for a study of blood T cell repertoires in COVID-19. Study-level information: Some COVID-19 samples were acute and others convalescent; all came from the United States, Italy and Spain. PBMCs, B-cell-depleted T cells, or T cells provided the cDNA or gDNA that made up the material.

Authors' processing steps: How many nucleated cells were present was estimated from reference gene primer amplification. Profiled with immunoSEQ multiplex PCR; TCRdb holds only in-frame clones, not every one. For V, J and clone size, that table is used; D and trimming come from the DNA. The sample has more than 150,000 clones, approximately 79% seen once. This TCR came from a man aged 25-45 years with active or convalescent COVID-19. Sequenced: peripheral blood.

CDR3 sequence reads: CASSIGQGSGQPQHF. Here the CDR3 DNA reads TGTGCCAGTAGTATCGGACAGGGGAGCGGTCAGCCCCAGCATTTT. The chain combines TRBV19 with TRBJ1-5; TRBD1 matches at 9 bases. V gave up 3 bases and J gave up 6 bases; unmatched junction bases: 6. Germline loops: CDR1 LNHDA, CDR2 SQIVND (reference sequence). This CDR3 region has 15 residues.